This TCR beta chain was profiled in a study of cytomegalovirus exposure and HLA in healthy donors. Study-wide results and caveats: For TCR beta chains, V- and J-gene trimming was later linked to a missense DCLRE1C variant. Based on reports, TCR beta sequences accurately predicted HLA-A and HLA-B alleles for most subjects. Apart from CMV serostatus, no immune exposure information was available. Most TCRs appeared rarely, but some public TCRs recurred in many donors.

As regards this clone: The antigen remains undetermined. One junction end disagrees with the germline gene, perhaps due to a read error.

The PCR ran on 60 Vbeta and 13 Jbeta primers. TCRdb's copy holds only in-frame clones and misses some; the assay was immunoSEQ multiplex PCR. The table lists over 150,000 clones, approximately 79% of them singletons. The germline V gene encodes CDR1 SEHNR and CDR2 FQNEAQ (reference sequence). The CDR3 contains 15 residues. The sequence derives from a man between 60 and 75 years old in good health and CMV-seronegative. Sequenced sample: PBMCs. The chain links TRBV7-9 to TRBJ2-3; 7 bases fit TRBD1. The CDR3 region has the DNA TGTTCCAGCAGCTTCCGAGGGGGCAGCACAGATACGCAGTATTTT. Translated: CSSSFRGGSTDTQYF.